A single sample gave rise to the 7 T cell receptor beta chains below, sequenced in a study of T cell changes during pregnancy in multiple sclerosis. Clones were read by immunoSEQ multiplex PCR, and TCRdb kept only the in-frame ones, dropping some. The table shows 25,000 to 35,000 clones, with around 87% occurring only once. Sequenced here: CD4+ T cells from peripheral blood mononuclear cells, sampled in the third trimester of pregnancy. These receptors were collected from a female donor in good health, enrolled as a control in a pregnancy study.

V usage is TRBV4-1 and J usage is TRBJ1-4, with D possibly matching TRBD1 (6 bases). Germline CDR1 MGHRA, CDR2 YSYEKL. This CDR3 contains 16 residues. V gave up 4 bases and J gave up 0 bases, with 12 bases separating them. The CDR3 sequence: CASSRKGEPTNEKLFF. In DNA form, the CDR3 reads TGCGCCAGCAGCCGAAAGGGGGAGCCAACTAATGAAAAACTGTTTTTT.

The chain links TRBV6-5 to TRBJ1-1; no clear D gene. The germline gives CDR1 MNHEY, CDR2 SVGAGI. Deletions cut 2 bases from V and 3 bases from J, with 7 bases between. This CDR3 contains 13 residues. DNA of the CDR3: TGTGCCAGCAGTTACGGGGAGCACACTGAAGCTTTCTTT. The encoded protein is CASSYGEHTEAFF.

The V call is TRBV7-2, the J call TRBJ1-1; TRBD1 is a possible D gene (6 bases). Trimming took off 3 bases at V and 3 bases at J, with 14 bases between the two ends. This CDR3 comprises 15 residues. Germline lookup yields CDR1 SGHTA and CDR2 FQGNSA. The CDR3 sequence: CASSFRQGFDTEAFF. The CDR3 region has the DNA TGTGCCAGCAGCTTTAGGCAGGGGTTTGACACTGAAGCTTTCTTT.

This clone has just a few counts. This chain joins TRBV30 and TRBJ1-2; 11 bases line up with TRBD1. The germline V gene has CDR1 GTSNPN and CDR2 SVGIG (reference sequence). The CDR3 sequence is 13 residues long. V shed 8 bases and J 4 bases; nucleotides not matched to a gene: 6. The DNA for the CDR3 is TGTGCCCATGCCGGGACAGGGGGCTATGGCTACACCTTC. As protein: CAHAGTGGYGYTF.

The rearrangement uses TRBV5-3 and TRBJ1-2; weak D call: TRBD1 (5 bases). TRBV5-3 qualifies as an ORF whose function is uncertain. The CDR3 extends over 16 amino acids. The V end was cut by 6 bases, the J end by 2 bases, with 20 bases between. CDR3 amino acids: CARTTILQVQNYGYTF. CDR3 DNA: TGTGCCAGAACCACAATCCTACAGGTACAGAACTATGGCTACACCTTC.

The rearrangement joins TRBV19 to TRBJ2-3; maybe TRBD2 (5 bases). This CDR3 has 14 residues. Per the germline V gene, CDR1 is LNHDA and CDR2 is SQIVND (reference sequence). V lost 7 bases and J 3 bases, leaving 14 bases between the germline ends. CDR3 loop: CASNDGAGTDTQYF. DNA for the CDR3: TGTGCCAGTAACGACGGTGCGGGTACAGATACGCAGTATTTT.

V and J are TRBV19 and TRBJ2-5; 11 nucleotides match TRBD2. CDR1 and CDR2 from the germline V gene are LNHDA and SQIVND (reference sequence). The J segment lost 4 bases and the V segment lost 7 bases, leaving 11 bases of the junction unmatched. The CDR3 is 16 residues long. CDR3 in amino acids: CASTGTSGNDGETQYF. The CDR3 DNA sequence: TGTGCCAGTACCGGGACTAGCGGAAACGATGGAGAGACCCAGTACTTC.